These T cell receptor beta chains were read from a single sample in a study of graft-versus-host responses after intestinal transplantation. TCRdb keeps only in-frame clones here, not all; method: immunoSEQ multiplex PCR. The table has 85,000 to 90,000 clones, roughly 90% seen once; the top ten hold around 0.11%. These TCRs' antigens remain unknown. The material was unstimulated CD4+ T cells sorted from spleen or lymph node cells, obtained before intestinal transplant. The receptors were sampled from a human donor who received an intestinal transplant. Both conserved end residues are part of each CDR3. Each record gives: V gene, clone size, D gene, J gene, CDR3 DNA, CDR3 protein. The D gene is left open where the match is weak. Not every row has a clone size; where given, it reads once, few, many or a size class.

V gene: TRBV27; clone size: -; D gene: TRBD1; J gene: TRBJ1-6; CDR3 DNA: TGTGCCAGCAGTACCCGGGACAGGGGTTCACCCCTCCACTTT; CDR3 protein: CASSTRDRGSPLHF
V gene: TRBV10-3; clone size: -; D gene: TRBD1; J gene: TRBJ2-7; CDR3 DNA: TGTGCCATCAGTGGACCGGGACAGGGTGCCGAGCAGTACTTC; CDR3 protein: CAISGPGQGAEQYF
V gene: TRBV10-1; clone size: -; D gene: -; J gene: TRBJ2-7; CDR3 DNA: TGCGCCAGCAGTTATCCTTTCACAAGCTCCTACGAGCAGTACTTC; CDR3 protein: CASSYPFTSSYEQYF
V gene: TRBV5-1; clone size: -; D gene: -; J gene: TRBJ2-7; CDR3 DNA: TGCGCCAGCAGCTTCCGGGGGACAGCCTACGAGCAGTACTTC; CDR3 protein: CASSFRGTAYEQYF
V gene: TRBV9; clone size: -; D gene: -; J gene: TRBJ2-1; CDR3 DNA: TGTGCCAGCAGTGTAGCCACCTACAATGAGCAGTTCTTC; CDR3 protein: CASSVATYNEQFF
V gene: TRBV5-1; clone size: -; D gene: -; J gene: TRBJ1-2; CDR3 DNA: TGCGCCAGCAGCTTGGCAGGGGACTATGGCTACACCTTC; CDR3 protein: CASSLAGDYGYTF
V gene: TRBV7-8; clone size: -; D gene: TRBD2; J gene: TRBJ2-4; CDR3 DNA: TGTGCCAGCAGCTTAGGAACTAGCGGAAACATTCAGTACTTC; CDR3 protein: CASSLGTSGNIQYF
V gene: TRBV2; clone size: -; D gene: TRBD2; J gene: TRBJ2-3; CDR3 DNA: TGTGCCAGCAGTCGCGGGGGGGCGGGCGATACGCAGTATTTT; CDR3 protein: CASSRGGAGDTQYF
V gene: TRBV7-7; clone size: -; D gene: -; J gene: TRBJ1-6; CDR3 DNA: TGTGCTAGCAGCTTAGACCCGGATTCACCCCTCCACTTT; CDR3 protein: CASSLDPDSPLHF
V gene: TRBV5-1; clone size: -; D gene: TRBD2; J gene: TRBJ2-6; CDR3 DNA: TGCGCCAGCAGCCTAGCGGGGGCCTACTCTGGGGCCAACGTCCTGACTTTC; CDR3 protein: CASSLAGAYSGANVLTF
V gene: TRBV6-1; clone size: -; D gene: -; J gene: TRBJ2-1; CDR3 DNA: TGTGCCAGCAGTGAGGCCGGGGGGCAGTTCTTC; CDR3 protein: CASSEAGGQFF
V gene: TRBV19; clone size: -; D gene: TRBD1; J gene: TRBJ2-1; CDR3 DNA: TGTGCCAGTAGCCCCGGGACAGGCTACTACAATGAGCAGTTCTTC; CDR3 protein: CASSPGTGYYNEQFF
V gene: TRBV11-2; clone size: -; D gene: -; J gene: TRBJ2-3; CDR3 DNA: TGTGCCAGCGGGGAGACTACTAGCACAGATACGCAGTATTTT; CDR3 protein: CASGETTSTDTQYF
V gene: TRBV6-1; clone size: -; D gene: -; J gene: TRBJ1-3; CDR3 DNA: TGTGCCAGCAAAGACAGCTCCTCTGGAAACACCATATATTTT; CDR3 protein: CASKDSSSGNTIYF
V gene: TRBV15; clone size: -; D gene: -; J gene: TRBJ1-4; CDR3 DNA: TGTGCCACCAGCAGGGACGGACAACTCGCAACTAATGAAAAACTGTTTTTT; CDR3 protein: CATSRDGQLATNEKLFF
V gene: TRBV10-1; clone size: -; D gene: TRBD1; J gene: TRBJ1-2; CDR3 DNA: TGCGCCACTACGCCGGGACAGGACTATGGCTACACCTTC; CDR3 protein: CATTPGQDYGYTF
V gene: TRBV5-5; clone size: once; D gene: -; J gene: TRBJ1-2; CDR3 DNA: TGTGCCAGCAGCTCAATAGCGGGCTATGGCTACACCTTC; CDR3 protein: CASSSIAGYGYTF
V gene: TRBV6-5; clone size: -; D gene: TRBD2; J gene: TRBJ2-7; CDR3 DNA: TGTGCCACAAAGCGGGGGGACGTCGTCGGAGGAGAGCAGTACTTC; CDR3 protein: CATKRGDVVGGEQYF
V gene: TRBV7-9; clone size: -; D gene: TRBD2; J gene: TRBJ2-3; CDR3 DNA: TGTGCCAGCAGCTTTCCCTATATAGCGGGGGGGAAAACAGATACGCAGTATTTT; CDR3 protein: CASSFPYIAGGKTDTQYF
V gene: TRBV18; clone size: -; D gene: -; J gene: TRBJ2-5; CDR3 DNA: TGTGCCAGCTCACCCTTCGAGACCCAGTACTTC; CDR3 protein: CASSPFETQYF
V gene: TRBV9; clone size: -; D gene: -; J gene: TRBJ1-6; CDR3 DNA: TGTGCCAGCAGCGTACAGGGATCCTGGTCACCCCTCCACTTT; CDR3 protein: CASSVQGSWSPLHF
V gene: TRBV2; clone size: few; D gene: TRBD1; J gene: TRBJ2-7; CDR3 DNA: TGTGCCAGCATGGGACAGGGGGTCCACGAGCAGTACTTC; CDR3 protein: CASMGQGVHEQYF
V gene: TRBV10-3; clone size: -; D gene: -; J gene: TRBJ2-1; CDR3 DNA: TGTGCCATCAGTGAACTGCAGGGTCCGTACAATGAGCAGTTCTTC; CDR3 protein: CAISELQGPYNEQFF
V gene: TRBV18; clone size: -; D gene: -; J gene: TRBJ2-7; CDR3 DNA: TGTGCCAGCTCACCAGGGGGCTGGCAGGGCGGTCCCGAGCAGTACTTC; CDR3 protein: CASSPGGWQGGPEQYF
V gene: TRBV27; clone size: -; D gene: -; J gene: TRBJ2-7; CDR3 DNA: TGTGCCAGCAGCGGAGCAGGGTCCTACGAGCAGTACTTC; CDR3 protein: CASSGAGSYEQYF
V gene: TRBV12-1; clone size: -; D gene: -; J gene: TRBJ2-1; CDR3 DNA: TGTGCCAGCAGCCTATGCGTAGCGGGGGGCTATGAGCAGTTCTTC; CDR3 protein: CASSLCVAGGYEQFF
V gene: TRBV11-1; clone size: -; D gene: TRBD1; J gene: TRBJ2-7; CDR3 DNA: TGTGCCAGCAGCCAAGGGGGCCCGTACGAGCAGTACTTC; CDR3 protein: CASSQGGPYEQYF
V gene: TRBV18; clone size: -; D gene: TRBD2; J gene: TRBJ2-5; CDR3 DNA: TGTGCCAGCTCCCTCCAGGGACTAGCGGGGGAGACCCAGTACTTC; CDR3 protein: CASSLQGLAGETQYF
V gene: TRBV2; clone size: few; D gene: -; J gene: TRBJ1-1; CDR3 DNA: TGTGCCAGCAGTGAGTGGGGAGGGATGAACACTGAAGCTTTCTTT; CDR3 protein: CASSEWGGMNTEAFF
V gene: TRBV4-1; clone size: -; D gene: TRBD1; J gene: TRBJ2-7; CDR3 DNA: TGCGCCAGCAGCCTTATCTCACGGGACAGGGCCTACGAGCAGTACTTC; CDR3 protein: CASSLISRDRAYEQYF
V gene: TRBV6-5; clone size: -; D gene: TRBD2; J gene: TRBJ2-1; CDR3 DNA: TGTGCCAGCAGTTACCGTCTCGGGGGGGTGGGAGAGCAGTTCTTC; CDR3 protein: CASSYRLGGVGEQFF
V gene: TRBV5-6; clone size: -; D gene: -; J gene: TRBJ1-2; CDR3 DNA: TGTGCCAGCAGCCCACAAGGTGGGAGTGGCTACACCTTC; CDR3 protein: CASSPQGGSGYTF
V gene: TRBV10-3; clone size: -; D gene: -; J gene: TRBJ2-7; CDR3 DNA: TGTGCCATCAGTGGGACCGGGGGATCCTACGAGCAGTACTTC; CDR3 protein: CAISGTGGSYEQYF
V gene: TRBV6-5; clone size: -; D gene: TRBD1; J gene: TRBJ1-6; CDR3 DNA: TGTGCCAGCAGTTACCGGCAGGGGGGAGGCTCACCCCTCCACTTT; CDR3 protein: CASSYRQGGGSPLHF
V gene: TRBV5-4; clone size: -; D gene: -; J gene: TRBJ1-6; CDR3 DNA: TGTGCCAGCAGCTTGGACGGAGGTCGGTTTAATTCACCCCTCCACTTT; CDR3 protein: CASSLDGGRFNSPLHF